The 29 T cell receptor beta chains reported below all come from one sample, sequenced in a study of glioma-infiltrating T cells. The iRepertoire nested amplicon-rescue multiplex PCR amplified TCR alpha and beta CDR3s from RNA. One entry per CDR3 protein, called by TCRdb with MiXCR from the multiplex PCR reads. The data hold around 190,000 distinct CDR3 sequences, with about 32% observed a single time. Sequenced sample: glioma tissue, nonneoplastic brain tissue, or PBMCs (not recorded which). The origin of the receptors is a human donor with low-grade glioma or glioblastoma, undergoing nonglioma brain surgery, or in good health (not recorded which).

The table lists this clonotype with many counts. The chain is built from TRBV6-2 or TRBV6-3 and TRBJ2-7, with 10 bases aligning to TRBD1. J was trimmed by 2 bases and V by 6 bases; bases with no gene match: 7. The CDR3 is 15 amino acids. From germline, CDR1 is MNHEY and CDR2 SVGEGT. The CDR3 DNA follows: TGTGCCAGCAGGCCGGACAGGGGGAAAACCTACGAGCAGTACTTC. Translating it yields CASRPDRGKTYEQYF.

The chain joins TRBV19 to TRBJ1-2, with a possible D match to TRBD1 (5 bases). The CDR3 has 16 residues. V gave up 4 bases and J gave up 5 bases, with 20 bases separating them. CDR1 and CDR2 from the germline V gene are LNHDA and SQIVND (reference sequence). CDR3 sequence: CASSTLPGLTEYGYTF. CDR3 DNA sequence: TGTGCCAGTAGTACACTACCGGGACTGACTGAGTATGGCTACACCTTC.

This chain links TRBV20-1 with TRBJ2-1; D remains unclear. Germline V gene sequence: CDR1 DFQATT, CDR2 SNEGSKA (reference sequence). This CDR3 comprises 11 residues. The V gene lost 2 bases and the J gene lost 12 bases, with 11 bases spanning the gap. As DNA, the CDR3 is TGCAGTGCTAGACGACCGAGTGGGCAGTTCTTC. Protein sequence: CSARRPSGQFF.

The sample holds one count of this clonotype. A single base separates this from a much larger clone, so it may be a read error. The chain has TRBV20-1 and TRBJ2-1; 7 nucleotides match TRBD2. The CDR3 sequence is 14 residues long. Germline V lookup: CDR1 DFQATT, CDR2 SNEGSKA (reference sequence). The CDR3 DNA sequence: TGCAGGGTTGCCCCCCCTAGCGGCTACAATGAGCAGTTCTTC. Protein sequence: CRVAPPSGYNEQFF.

This clonotype was detected ten times or more. The V gene is TRBV27, the J gene TRBJ2-3, with 7 bases lining up with TRBD2. J lost 0 bases, V lost 2 bases, and 5 bases had no gene match. CDR3 length equals 16 residues. Germline-derived CDR1 and CDR2 are MNHEY and SMNVEV (reference sequence). CDR3 protein: CASSLREGRSTDTQYF. The CDR3 coding sequence is TGTGCCAGCAGTTTAAGGGAGGGCCGCAGCACAGATACGCAGTATTTT.

V is TRBV4-2 and J is TRBJ1-2; TRBD1 matches 7 bases. This CDR3 contains 16 residues. The junction had 14 bases not matched to a gene; V was cut back by 2 bases and J by 8 bases. The germline gives CDR1 LGHNA, CDR2 YNFKEQ. The CDR3 DNA reads as TGTGCCAGCAGCCAAACTCCGACAGGGTCCGGGCGGGGCTACACCTTC. Encoded protein: CASSQTPTGSGRGYTF.

The chain joins TRBV5-4 to TRBJ2-3, with TRBD2 identical over 8 bases. The V gene's germline CDR1 is SGHNT and CDR2 YYREEE (reference sequence). Trimming took 4 bases from V and 0 from J; bases not matched to a gene: 7. The CDR3 runs to 16 residues. This chain's CDR3 is CASSEVLAASTDTQYF. The CDR3 bases are TGTGCCAGCAGCGAGGTACTAGCGGCTAGCACAGATACGCAGTATTTT.

About this clonotype: A much larger clone is a single base away; this may be a read error. The DNA for the CDR3 is TGTGCCAGCAGCCAAGGGGCAGGGGTACTTGGGGAGCAGTACTTC. Translated: CASSQGAGVLGEQYF. This rearrangement joins TRBV3-1 to TRBJ2-7; possible D gene TRBD1, 6 bases. CDR3 length equals 15 residues. V lost 1 base to trimming and J lost 7 bases, with 17 bases between them. Germline V gives CDR1 LGHDT, CDR2 YNNKEL (reference sequence).

This clonotype was observed many times. V gene TRBV20-1 combines with J gene TRBJ2-7; 9 bases are a match to TRBD2. V gave up 5 bases and J gave up 0 bases; unmatched junction bases: 5. The germline V gene has CDR1 DFQATT and CDR2 SNEGSKA (reference sequence). The CDR3 has 14 amino acids. The CDR3 region has the DNA TGCAGTGCTTCCGGGACTAGCAGCTCCTACGAGCAGTACTTC. Protein product: CSASGTSSSYEQYF.

This clonotype appeared many times. The chain employs TRBV12-3 or TRBV12-4 and TRBJ2-7; D possibly corresponds to TRBD1 (6 bases). The CDR3 has 14 residues. With 8 bases removed from V and 4 bases from J, the gap between germline ends came to 18 bases. The CDR3 bases are TGTGCCAGCTCGCCCGGGACACTATCGTACGAGCAGTACTTC. Translated: CASSPGTLSYEQYF.

In this sample, this clonotype turned up many times. This sequence joins TRBV7-2 and TRBJ2-5; 7 bases are shared with TRBD2. With 0 bases clipped from V and 2 bases from J, the junction kept 6 bases outside the gene matches. The germline CDR1 and CDR2 sequences are SGHTA and FQGNSA. There are 16 residues in the CDR3. Here the CDR3 reads CASSLAERGLQETQYF. In DNA, the CDR3 is TGTGCCAGCAGCTTAGCGGAGCGGGGACTACAAGAGACCCAGTACTTC.

The chain combines TRBV12-3 or TRBV12-4 with TRBJ2-7, with no clear D. CDR3 length equals 13 residues. Trimming removed 9 bases from V and 0 bases from J, with 12 bases in between. CDR3 nucleotide sequence: TGTGCCAGAAGCCGCGACGCCTCCTACGAGCAGTACTTC. Its translation is CARSRDASYEQYF.

This clonotype was seen many times. V and J are TRBV6-1 and TRBJ2-7, with unresolved D. Deletions cut 5 bases from V and 6 bases from J, with 5 bases between. Germline CDR1 reads MNHNS; CDR2 reads SASEGT. CDR3 length equals 10 residues. CDR3 protein: CASSFVEQYF. The CDR3 bases are TGTGCCAGCAGTTTCGTCGAGCAGTACTTC.

The gene calls are TRBV20-1 and TRBJ2-7, with 8 nucleotides matching TRBD1. Germline V gene data show CDR1 as DFQATT and CDR2 as SNEGSKA (reference sequence). CDR3 length: 13 residues. The V gene end was trimmed by 3 bases and the J gene end by 7 bases; junction bases not matched to a gene: 8. Here the CDR3 reads CSARDRVNVEQYF. The CDR3 DNA is TGCAGTGCTAGGGACAGGGTTAACGTGGAGCAGTACTTC.

About this clonotype itself: Being one base from a much bigger clone, this may be a read error. The CDR3 protein is CASSPDYILYGYTF. The CDR3 nucleotides read TGTGCCAGCAGCCCCGATTACATCCTCTATGGCTACACCTTC. The chain links TRBV7-2 to TRBJ1-2; no clear D gene. V was shortened by 5 bases and J by 4 bases, with 14 bases between the two germline ends. Germline loops: CDR1 SGHTA, CDR2 FQGNSA. The CDR3 runs 14 residues.

Concerning this clonotype: A junction boundary mismatches the germline segment, possibly from a read error. The chain recombines TRBV7-9 with TRBJ1-1; D gene ambiguous. CDR3 length equals 13 residues. Germline lookup yields CDR1 SEHNR and CDR2 FQNEAQ (reference sequence). The CDR3 nucleotides are TGCGCCAGCAGCCCAGCTACTCACACTGAAGCTCTCTTT. It specifies CASSPATHTEALF.

V and J are TRBV19 and TRBJ1-2, with 7 bases matching TRBD1. Germline CDR1 is LNHDA and CDR2 is SQIVND (reference sequence). This CDR3 is 17 amino acids long. The V segment lost 5 bases and the J segment 4 bases; nucleotides outside the gene matches: 16. The CDR3 region is CASSPRQGSTLGYGYTF. In DNA form, the CDR3 reads TGTGCCAGTAGTCCGAGACAGGGAAGCACCTTAGGCTATGGCTACACCTTC.

There are many counts of this clonotype. V usage is TRBV7-2 and J usage is TRBJ1-1; perhaps TRBD1 as D (5 bases). Germline V gene data show CDR1 as SGHTA and CDR2 as FQGNSA. The V gene lost 5 bases and the J gene lost 4 bases, with 11 bases spanning the gap. CDR3 size: 13 residues. CDR3 residues: CASSLPGGTEAFF. DNA of the CDR3: TGTGCCAGCAGCCTCCCGGGGGGCACTGAAGCTTTCTTT.

A note on this clonotype: This clone may be a read error of a much larger clone one base away. The V gene is TRBV7-7, the J gene TRBJ2-3; 7 bases fit TRBD2. The CDR3 has 14 amino acids. Germline lookup yields CDR1 SSHAT and CDR2 FNYEAQ (reference sequence). The CDR3 spells CDSTAGRAGDTQYF. For the CDR3, the DNA is TGTGACAGCACCGCGGGGAGGGCGGGAGATACGCAGTATTTT.

This clonotype has at least ten counts. The chain couples TRBV28 to TRBJ2-5; the D is unclear. The CDR3 spans 15 residues. CDR1 is MDHEN and CDR2 is SYDVKM in the germline V gene. The V end lost 5 bases, the J end lost 2 bases, and 15 bases lay between the germline ends. The CDR3 loop reads CASSASRNLQETQYF. In DNA, the CDR3 is TGTGCCAGCAGTGCCTCTCGGAACTTGCAAGAGACCCAGTACTTC.

Ten or more counts support this clonotype. The CDR3: CASSPPMDHTEAFF. In DNA form, the CDR3 reads TGTGCCAGCTCACCACCCATGGACCACACTGAAGCTTTCTTT. The chain uses TRBV18 and TRBJ1-1; D is unresolved. Trimming cost V 0 bases and J 3 bases, with 8 bases left between them. The CDR3 totals 14 residues. The germline V gene encodes CDR1 KGHSH and CDR2 LQKENI.

This chain links TRBV6-1 with TRBJ2-7, with 8 bases fitting TRBD1. This CDR3 is 15 amino acids long. Germline CDR1 and CDR2: MNHNS and SASEGT. The trim removed 6 bases at V and 3 bases at J, leaving 10 bases unmatched. CDR3 residues: CASSLWTGSNYEQYF. The DNA for the CDR3 is TGTGCCAGCAGCCTCTGGACAGGGTCTAACTACGAGCAGTACTTC.

Written as DNA, the CDR3 is TGTGCCAGTAAGACAGGGGGCACTGAAGCTTTCTTT. Amino acids: CASKTGGTEAFF. This rearrangement joins TRBV19 to TRBJ1-1, with 9 bases lining up with TRBD1. J was trimmed by 4 bases and V by 7 bases; bases with no gene match: 1. This CDR3 spans 12 amino acids. Germline values: CDR1 LNHDA, CDR2 SQIVND (reference sequence). Full variable domain (remainder filled in from reference TRBV19 and TRBJ1-1): DGGITQSPKYLFRKEGQNVTLSCEQNLNHDAMYWYRQDPGQGLRLIYYSQIVNDFQKGDIAEGYSVSREKKESFPLTVTSAQKNPTAFYLCASKTGGTEAFFGQGTRLTVV.

This clonotype was found many times. The chain links TRBV6-2 or TRBV6-3 to TRBJ1-3, with D perhaps TRBD1 (6 bases). Germline V gene lookup returns CDR1 MNHEY and CDR2 SVGEGT. The V end lost 8 bases, the J end lost 4 bases, and 18 bases lay between the germline ends. This CDR3 comprises 15 residues. This CDR3 is CASGGGAYEGNTIYF. CDR3 DNA sequence: TGTGCCAGCGGCGGGGGGGCCTACGAAGGAAACACCATATATTTT.

This clonotype has a count of ten or more. This rearrangement joins TRBV19 to TRBJ2-1; TRBD2 matches at 9 bases. Germline V gene sequence: CDR1 LNHDA, CDR2 SQIVND (reference sequence). The CDR3 has 19 residues. V was clipped by 5 bases and J by 0 bases; unmatched bases: 14. This CDR3 reads CASSPWASGKTSSYNEQFF. The CDR3 region has the DNA TGTGCCAGTAGTCCCTGGGCTAGCGGGAAAACAAGCTCCTACAATGAGCAGTTCTTC.

The V call is TRBV6-5, the J call TRBJ2-1, with 9 bases aligning to TRBD2. CDR3 size: 15 residues. Germline CDR1 is MNHEY and CDR2 is SVGAGI. J was trimmed by 4 bases and V by 6 bases; bases with no gene match: 7. The CDR3 coding sequence is TGTGCCAGCAGCGTAGCGGGAGATCGGTACAATGAGCAGTTCTTC. Translated, it gives CASSVAGDRYNEQFF.

This clonotype has at least ten counts. The V call is TRBV4-3, the J call TRBJ2-1; tentatively, D is TRBD1 (6 bases). The CDR3 has 14 residues. Germline CDR1 LGHNA, CDR2 YSLEER. The germline V and J ends were trimmed by 1 base and 5 bases, with 9 bases remaining between them. CDR3 sequence: CASSQAGQNNEQFF. The CDR3 DNA is TGCGCCAGCAGCCAAGCGGGACAAAACAATGAGCAGTTCTTC.

This clonotype was seen many times. The chain has TRBV11-2 and TRBJ1-5; the match to TRBD1 covers 7 bases. From germline, CDR1 is SGHAT and CDR2 FQNNGV. The CDR3 sequence is 14 residues long. The trim removed 3 bases at V and 4 bases at J, leaving 3 bases unmatched. CDR3 in DNA: TGTGCCAGCAGCTTTAGGGACAGTAATCAGCCCCAGCATTTT. Protein product: CASSFRDSNQPQHF.

This clonotype was recorded at least ten times. CDR3: CASSRGQEGTRGQPQHF. CDR3 DNA: TGTGCCAGCAGTCGGGGACAGGAGGGTACGAGGGGACAGCCCCAGCATTTT. The chain joins TRBV6-2 or TRBV6-3 to TRBJ1-5; TRBD1 agrees at 8 bases. Germline values: CDR1 MNHEY, CDR2 SVGEGT. Trimming removed 5 bases from V and 7 bases from J; junction bases left unmatched: 16. The CDR3 is 17 residues long.